This note documents a single T cell receptor (beta chain) sequence. What it recognizes is unknown. The sample originates from a study of cytomegalovirus exposure and HLA in healthy donors. Donors had nominal health at sampling but likely had unrecorded immune exposures. With 60 Vbeta and 13 Jbeta primers, the PCR was carried out. Under the authors' procedure: About 80 million unique TCR beta chains, around 11 million of them shared, were counted by a later analysis. The data were produced by immunoSEQ multiplex PCR, yet TCRdb's version contains in-frame clones alone and is incomplete. D and trimming come from the DNA, and the V and J calls and clone size come from that table. Of approximately 74,000 clones in the sample, around 80% were seen once. Germline assignment: CDR1 SEHNR and CDR2 FQNEAQ (reference sequence). Trimming took 1 base from V and 6 from J; bases not matched to a gene: 5. CDR3 size: 15 residues.

Study results and caveats: A later analysis associated 16,951 TCR beta sequences with HLA alleles at a 0.05 false discovery rate.

This clonotype was sampled from a man between 35 and 55 years old in good health and CMV-seronegative. This chain uses TRBV7-9 with TRBJ2-2, with 7 bases lining up with TRBD1. The sample consisted of PBMCs. The CDR3 region is CASSLETGLSGELFF. DNA for the CDR3: TGTGCCAGCAGCTTAGAGACAGGGCTATCCGGGGAGCTGTTTTTT.